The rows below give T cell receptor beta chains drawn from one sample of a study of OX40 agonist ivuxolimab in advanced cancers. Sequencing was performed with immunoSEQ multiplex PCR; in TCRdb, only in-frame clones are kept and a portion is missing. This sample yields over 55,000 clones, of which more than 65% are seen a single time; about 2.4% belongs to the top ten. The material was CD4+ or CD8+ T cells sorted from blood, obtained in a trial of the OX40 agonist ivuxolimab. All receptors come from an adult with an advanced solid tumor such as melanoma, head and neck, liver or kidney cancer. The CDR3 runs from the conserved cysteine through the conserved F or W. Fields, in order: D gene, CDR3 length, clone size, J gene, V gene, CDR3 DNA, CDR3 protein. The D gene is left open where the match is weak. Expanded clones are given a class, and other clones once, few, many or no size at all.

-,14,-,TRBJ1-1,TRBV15,TGTGCCACCAGCAGAGACCCGGCGAACACTGAAGCTTTCTTT,CATSRDPANTEAFF
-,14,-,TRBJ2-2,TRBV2,TGTGCCAGCGGAGGACGGCCGAACACCGGGGAGCTGTTTTTT,CASGGRPNTGELFF
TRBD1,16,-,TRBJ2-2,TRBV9,TGTGCCAGCAGCGTATCTCCGAGACAGGGCTTCGGGGAGCTGTTTTTT,CASSVSPRQGFGELFF
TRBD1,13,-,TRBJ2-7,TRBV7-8,TGTGCCAGCAGCCTCGGGACAGTCTACGAGCAGTACTTC,CASSLGTVYEQYF
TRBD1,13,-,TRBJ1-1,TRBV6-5,TGTGCCAGCAGCCTACCAGGGGGCACTGAAGCTTTCTTT,CASSLPGGTEAFF
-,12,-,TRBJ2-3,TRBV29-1,TGCAGCGTCTTAAGTATGGGGGATACGCAGTATTTT,CSVLSMGDTQYF
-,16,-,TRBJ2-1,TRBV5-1,TGCGCCAGCAGCTTGTGGGGAGAAACTTCCTACAATGAGCAGTTCTTC,CASSLWGETSYNEQFF
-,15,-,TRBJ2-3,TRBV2,TGTGCCAGCAGTGGGACAGTTCGACAGGCAGATACGCAGTATTTT,CASSGTVRQADTQYF
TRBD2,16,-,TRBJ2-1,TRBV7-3,TGTGCCAGCAGCTTATTTAGCGGGGGGTCCTACAATGAGCAGTTCTTC,CASSLFSGGSYNEQFF
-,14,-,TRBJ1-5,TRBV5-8,TGTGCCAGCAGTGACGTAGCAAACGCCATAGCCCAGCATTTT,CASSDVANAIAQHF
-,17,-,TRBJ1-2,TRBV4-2,TGTGCCAGCAGCCAAGAATCCAGGGGAGGGCGTAACTATGGCTACACCTTC,CASSQESRGGRNYGYTF
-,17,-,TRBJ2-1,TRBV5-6,TGTGCCAGCAGCTTGGTAACGGTTGTTAGCTCCTACAATGAGCAGTTCTTC,CASSLVTVVSSYNEQFF
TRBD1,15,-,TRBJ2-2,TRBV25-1,TGTGCCAGTAGGGGACAGACAACTTACACCGGGGAGCTGTTTTTT,CASRGQTTYTGELFF
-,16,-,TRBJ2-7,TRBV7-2,TGTGCCAGCAGCTTAGCTTTGGCGGCAGGGTCGGGCGAGCAGTACTTC,CASSLALAAGSGEQYF
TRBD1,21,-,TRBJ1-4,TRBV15,TGTGCCACCAGCAGAGACAGTCGGGGACAGGGTTTGGGCGTTGCTAATGAAAAACTGTTTTTT,CATSRDSRGQGLGVANEKLFF
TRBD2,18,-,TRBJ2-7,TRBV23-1,TGCGCCAGCAGTCAACAGGTCAGGGAGCGGGGGGGATACTACGAGCAGTACTTC,CASSQQVRERGGYYEQYF
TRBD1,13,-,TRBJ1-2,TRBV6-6,TGTGCCAGCAGGGACAGGGGTATCTATGGCTACACCTTC,CASRDRGIYGYTF
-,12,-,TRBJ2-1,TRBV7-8,TGTGCCAGCAGCTTATCCCAAATTGAGCAGTTCTTC,CASSLSQIEQFF
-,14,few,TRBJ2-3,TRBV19,TGTGCCAGTAGTATTTGGGGGGGCACAGATACGCAGTATTTT,CASSIWGGTDTQYF
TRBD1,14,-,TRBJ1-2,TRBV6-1,TGTGCCAGCAGTGGGAGGGACAGCTACGATGGCTACACCTTC,CASSGRDSYDGYTF
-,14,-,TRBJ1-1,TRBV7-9,TGTGCCAGCAGCCATAACCCGGCGAACACTGAAGCTTTCTTT,CASSHNPANTEAFF
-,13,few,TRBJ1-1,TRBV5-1,TGCGCCAGCAGCATTCGGGGGCCGGGTGAAGCTTTCTTT,CASSIRGPGEAFF
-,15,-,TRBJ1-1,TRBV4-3,TGCGCCAGCAGCCAAGATCCCCAGGGCCCTATGGAAGCTTTCTTT,CASSQDPQGPMEAFF
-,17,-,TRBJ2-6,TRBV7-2,TGTGCCAGCAGCTTAGCGCTTCGGACCTCTGGGGCCAACGTCCTGACTTTC,CASSLALRTSGANVLTF
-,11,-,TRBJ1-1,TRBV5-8,TGTGCCAGCAGCCCGGGACGGGCGGCTTTCTTT,CASSPGRAAFF
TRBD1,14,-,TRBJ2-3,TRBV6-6,TGTGCCAGCCTAGGGACAGGCAAAAGGAATACGCAGTATTTT,CASLGTGKRNTQYF
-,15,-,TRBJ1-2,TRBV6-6,TGTGCCAGCAGTTACCACGGGTCGGGGGGCTATGGCTACACCTTC,CASSYHGSGGYGYTF
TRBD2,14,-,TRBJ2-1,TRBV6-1,TGTGCCAGCAGTACGAGCGGGGGGAACAATGAGCAGTTCTTC,CASSTSGGNNEQFF
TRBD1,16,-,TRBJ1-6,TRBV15,TGTGCCACCAGCGGAGGTGGGACAGCCGTCAATTCACCCCTCCACTTT,CATSGGGTAVNSPLHF
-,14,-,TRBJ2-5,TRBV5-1,TGCGCCAGCAGCTTGACCTTCGGGGAAGAGACCCAGTACTTC,CASSLTFGEETQYF
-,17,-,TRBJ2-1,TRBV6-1,TGTGCCAGCAGTGAATTCCCCAGGAGAGCGGACTACAATGAGCAGTTCTTC,CASSEFPRRADYNEQFF
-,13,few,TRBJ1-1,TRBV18,TGTGCCAGCTCACCATCCCCGAACACTGAAGCTTTCTTT,CASSPSPNTEAFF
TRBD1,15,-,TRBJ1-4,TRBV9,TGTGCCAGCAGCGTACTCGGACAGGGGGCGGAAAAACTGTTTTTT,CASSVLGQGAEKLFF
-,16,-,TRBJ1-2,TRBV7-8,TGTGCCAGCAGCTTAGGTGATCCAGGGACCCCTCGGGGCTACACCTTC,CASSLGDPGTPRGYTF
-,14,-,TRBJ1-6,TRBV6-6,TGTGCCAGCAGTTTTAGTACAGAGGGTTCACCCCTCCACTTT,CASSFSTEGSPLHF
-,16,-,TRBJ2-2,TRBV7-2,TGTGCCAGCAGCGGCCCCGGACAGAGAAGTGCCGGGGAGCTGTTTTTT,CASSGPGQRSAGELFF
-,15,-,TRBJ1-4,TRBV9,TGTGCCAGCAGCGTAGCCGACGGGGGTGGTGAAAAACTGTTTTTT,CASSVADGGGEKLFF
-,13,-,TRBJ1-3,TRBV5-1,TGCGCCAGCAGCCTCGACAGCGGAAACACCATATATTTT,CASSLDSGNTIYF
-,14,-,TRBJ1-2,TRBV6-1,TGTGCCAGCAGTGAAAGGGGGAGGGGCTATGGCTACACCTTC,CASSERGRGYGYTF
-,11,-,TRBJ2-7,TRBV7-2,TGTGCCAGCAGCTTTGACCACGAGCAGTACTTC,CASSFDHEQYF
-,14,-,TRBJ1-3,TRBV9,TGTGCCAGCACTCACCCCGACTCTGGAAACACCATATATTTT,CASTHPDSGNTIYF
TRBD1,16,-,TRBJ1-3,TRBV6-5,TGTGCCAGCAGTTCCGACAGGGGTATTGCTGGAAACACCATATATTTT,CASSSDRGIAGNTIYF
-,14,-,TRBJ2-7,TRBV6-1,TGTGCCAGCAGTGAACCGGCGGTCGACTACGAGCAGTACTTC,CASSEPAVDYEQYF